Following are 13 T cell receptor beta chains from one sample sequenced in a study of T cell repertoires in cytomegalovirus infection. No cognate antigen is known for these TCRs. One entry per CDR3 protein, called by TCRdb with MiXCR from the reads. The sample includes around 120,000 distinct CDR3 sequences, more than 20% of them seen just once. Material: PBMCs, sequenced either directly or after in vitro stimulation (not recorded which). The receptor source for this set is a human donor in good health (CMV status not recorded). Some clones in this sample may be carry-over from other donors' samples.

This clonotype has just a few counts. The chain links TRBV2 to TRBJ2-3; unclear D gene. The V end lost 7 bases, the J end lost 1 base, and 6 bases lay between the germline ends. Per germline, CDR1 SNHLY and CDR2 FYNNEI. The CDR3 covers 12 residues. CDR3 amino acids: CASNGGTDTQYF. The CDR3 region has the DNA TGTGCCAGCAACGGAGGCACAGATACGCAGTATTTT.

This clonotype was recorded a few times. V and J are TRBV12-3 or TRBV12-4 and TRBJ1-4, with 7 nucleotides matching TRBD1. CDR3 length equals 15 residues. J was trimmed by 4 bases and V by 5 bases; bases with no gene match: 7. In DNA form, the CDR3 reads TGTGCCAGCAGTCCCGACAGGGTTATTAATGAAAAACTGTTTTTT. The encoded protein is CASSPDRVINEKLFF.

This clonotype showed up just a few times. The rearrangement uses TRBV6-2 or TRBV6-3 and TRBJ1-5, with D hard to call. Germline assignment: CDR1 MNHEY and CDR2 SVGEGT. Deletions cut 4 bases from V and 4 bases from J, with 17 bases between. This CDR3 contains 16 residues. CDR3 in DNA: TGTGCCAGCAGTTCAACTTTGGGTCTGGTAAATCAGCCCCAGCATTTT. It is translated as CASSSTLGLVNQPQHF.

Only a few counts were recorded for this clonotype. The chain carries TRBV24-1 and TRBJ1-1, with D unresolved. Germline-derived CDR1 and CDR2 are KGHDR and SFDVKD. V shed 4 bases and J shed 5 bases, with 16 bases lying between them. The CDR3 is 15 residues long. CDR3 in amino acids: CATSEGLHGKTEAFF. CDR3 coding DNA: TGTGCCACCAGTGAGGGGTTACATGGTAAGACTGAAGCTTTCTTT.

The chain uses TRBV19 and TRBJ1-6, with D unclear. Germline CDR1 and CDR2: LNHDA and SQIVND (reference sequence). V was pared by 3 bases and J by 4 bases, with 7 bases between. This CDR3 is 14 amino acids long. CDR3: CASSILLYNSPLHF. Written as DNA, the CDR3 is TGTGCCAGTAGTATCCTTTTATATAATTCACCCCTCCACTTT.

This clonotype was recorded at least ten times. Here the CDR3 DNA reads TGTGCCAGCAGTCCGCCCCATCGTTTCACAGATACGCAGTATTTT. It translates to CASSPPHRFTDTQYF. The J gene is TRBJ2-3, the V gene TRBV12-3 or TRBV12-4; unclear D gene. This CDR3 is built from 15 residues. The germline V and J ends were trimmed by 5 bases and 2 bases, with 14 bases remaining between them.

There are a few counts of this clonotype. The rearrangement links TRBV24-1 to TRBJ2-3, with D possibly matching TRBD2 (5 bases). Germline loops: CDR1 KGHDR, CDR2 SFDVKD. This CDR3 contains 14 residues. V lost 0 bases and J 4 bases, leaving 7 bases between the germline ends. For the CDR3, the DNA is TGTGCCACCAGTGATTTGGAGGGCCCAGATACGCAGTATTTT. Its translation is CATSDLEGPDTQYF.

The chain combines TRBV6-2 or TRBV6-3 with TRBJ2-7; D gene ambiguous. Trimming cost V 5 bases and J 1 base, with 9 bases left between them. Germline V gene sequence: CDR1 MNHEY, CDR2 SVGEGT. The CDR3 covers 13 residues. The CDR3 spells CASSQTLSYEQYV. The CDR3, as DNA: TGTGCCAGCAGTCAGACGCTTTCCTACGAGCAGTACGTC.

This clonotype was seen a few times. The rearrangement uses TRBV6-5 and TRBJ1-5; no firm D call. V dropped 4 bases and J dropped 8 bases, with 12 bases sitting between them. The CDR3 loop spans 13 amino acids. The germline V gene has CDR1 MNHEY and CDR2 SVGAGI. The CDR3 DNA is TGTGCCAGCAGTTTTTCGAAAGTGGAGCCCCAGCATTTT. Its protein is CASSFSKVEPQHF.

This clonotype was detected many times. The V gene is TRBV4-2, the J gene TRBJ1-1; D unresolved. Trimming shortened V by 5 bases and J by 1 base, and 5 bases separated the two germline ends. This CDR3 contains 12 residues. Germline CDR1 is LGHNA and CDR2 is YNFKEQ. As DNA, the CDR3 is TGTGCCAGCAGCTGGGAGAACACTGAAGCTTTCTTT. Its translation is CASSWENTEAFF.

This clonotype was observed a few times. The CDR3 coding sequence is TGCAGTGCTAGAGAGGGCGGTGCCAGGAATACGCAGTATTTT. As protein: CSAREGGARNTQYF. This chain joins TRBV20-1 and TRBJ2-3; D is ambiguous. There are 14 residues in the CDR3. The germline V gene encodes CDR1 DFQATT and CDR2 SNEGSKA (reference sequence). V dropped 0 bases and J dropped 7 bases, with 14 bases sitting between them.

Turning to this clonotype: Just one base apart from a much larger clone, this may be a read error. The J gene is TRBJ2-3, the V gene TRBV19; D not resolved. V was shortened by 7 bases and J by 1 base, with 9 bases between the two germline ends. Germline V gene sequence: CDR1 LNHDA, CDR2 SQIVND (reference sequence). There are 13 residues in the CDR3. This CDR3 is CASTSIGTDTQYF. CDR3 sequence (DNA): TGTGCCAGTACCTCAATTGGCACAGATACGCAGTATTTT.

V usage is TRBV4-3 and J usage is TRBJ2-3; unclear D gene. Trimming shortened V by 4 bases and J by 0 bases, and 8 bases separated the two germline ends. CDR1 is LGHNA and CDR2 is YSLEER in the germline V gene. The CDR3 covers 14 residues. In nucleotides, the CDR3 is TGCGCCAGCAGCCCTGGCTTTAGCACAGATACGCAGTATTTT. Its protein is CASSPGFSTDTQYF.